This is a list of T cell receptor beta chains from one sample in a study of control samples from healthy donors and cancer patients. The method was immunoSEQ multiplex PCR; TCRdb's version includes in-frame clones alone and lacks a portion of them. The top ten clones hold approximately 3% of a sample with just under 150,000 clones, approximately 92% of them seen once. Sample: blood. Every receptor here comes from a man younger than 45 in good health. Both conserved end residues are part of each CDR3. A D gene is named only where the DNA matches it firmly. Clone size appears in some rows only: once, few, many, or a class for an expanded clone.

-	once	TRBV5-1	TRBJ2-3	TGCGCCAGCAGCTTGGGAGCTAGCACAGATACGCAGTATTTT	CASSLGASTDTQYF
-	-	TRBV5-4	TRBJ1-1	TGTGCCAGCAGCTTGGCACCAGGGAACACTGAAGCTTTCTTT	CASSLAPGNTEAFF
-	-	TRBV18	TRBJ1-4	TGTGCCAGCTCACTTGATCTCCAAGAAAAACTGTTTTTT	CASSLDLQEKLFF
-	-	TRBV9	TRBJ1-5	TGTGCCAGCAGCTTACAGGGTGGGGTCAATCAGCCCCAGCATTTT	CASSLQGGVNQPQHF
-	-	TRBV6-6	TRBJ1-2	TGTGCCAGCAGAGGCCCCAACTATGGCTACACCTTC	CASRGPNYGYTF
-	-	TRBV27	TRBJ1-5	TGTGCCAGCAGAGAAACAGGTGGCAATCAGCCCCAGCATTTT	CASRETGGNQPQHF
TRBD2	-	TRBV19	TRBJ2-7	TGTGCCAGTAGTGACTACGGGACTAGCGGTTCCTACGAGCAGTACTTC	CASSDYGTSGSYEQYF
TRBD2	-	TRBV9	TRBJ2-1	TGTGCCAGCAGCGTAGTGGCTAGCGGGGGCTATGAGCAGTTCTTC	CASSVVASGGYEQFF
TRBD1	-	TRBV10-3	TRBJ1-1	TGTGCCATCAGTGAGGCAGGGGGGGCCCTTGAAGCTTTCTTT	CAISEAGGALEAFF
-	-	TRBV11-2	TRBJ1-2	TGTGCCAGCAGCTTAGGGACAGACCTCAGGGGCTACACCTTC	CASSLGTDLRGYTF
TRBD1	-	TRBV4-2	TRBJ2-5	TGTGCCAGCAGACTACAGGGGGCGGGGGAGACCCAGTACTTC	CASRLQGAGETQYF
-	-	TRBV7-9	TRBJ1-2	TGTGCCAGCAGCTTAGTCATGGGGCGACGGGGCTACACCTTC	CASSLVMGRRGYTF
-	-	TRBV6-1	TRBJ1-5	TGTGCCAGCAGTGAAGTCAGCAATCAGCCCCAGCATTTT	CASSEVSNQPQHF
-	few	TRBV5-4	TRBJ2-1	TGTGCCAGCAGCTTGGATGTTCGGGACGCGCAGTTCTTC	CASSLDVRDAQFF
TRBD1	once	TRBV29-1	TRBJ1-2	TGCAGCGTTGAAACCATGGACAGGGGTGACGGCTACACCTTC	CSVETMDRGDGYTF
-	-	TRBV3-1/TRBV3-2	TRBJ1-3	TGTGCCAGCACCCGAACAGGGGGAAACACCATATATTTT	CASTRTGGNTIYF
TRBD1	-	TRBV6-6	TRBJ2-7	TGTGCCAGCAGTGTGACAGGGCTTATCTACGAGCAGTACTTC	CASSVTGLIYEQYF
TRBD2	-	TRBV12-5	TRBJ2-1	TGTGCTAGTGGTGAAGCGGGGAGCTCCTACAATGAGCAGTTCTTC	CASGEAGSSYNEQFF
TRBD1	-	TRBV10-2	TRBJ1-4	TGCGCCAGCACTTCTCAGGGGGCGGAAAAACTGTTTTTT	CASTSQGAEKLFF
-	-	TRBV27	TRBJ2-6	TGTGCCAGCAGTTTCCGGTTCCTTTATACTGGGGCCAACGTCCTGACTTTC	CASSFRFLYTGANVLTF